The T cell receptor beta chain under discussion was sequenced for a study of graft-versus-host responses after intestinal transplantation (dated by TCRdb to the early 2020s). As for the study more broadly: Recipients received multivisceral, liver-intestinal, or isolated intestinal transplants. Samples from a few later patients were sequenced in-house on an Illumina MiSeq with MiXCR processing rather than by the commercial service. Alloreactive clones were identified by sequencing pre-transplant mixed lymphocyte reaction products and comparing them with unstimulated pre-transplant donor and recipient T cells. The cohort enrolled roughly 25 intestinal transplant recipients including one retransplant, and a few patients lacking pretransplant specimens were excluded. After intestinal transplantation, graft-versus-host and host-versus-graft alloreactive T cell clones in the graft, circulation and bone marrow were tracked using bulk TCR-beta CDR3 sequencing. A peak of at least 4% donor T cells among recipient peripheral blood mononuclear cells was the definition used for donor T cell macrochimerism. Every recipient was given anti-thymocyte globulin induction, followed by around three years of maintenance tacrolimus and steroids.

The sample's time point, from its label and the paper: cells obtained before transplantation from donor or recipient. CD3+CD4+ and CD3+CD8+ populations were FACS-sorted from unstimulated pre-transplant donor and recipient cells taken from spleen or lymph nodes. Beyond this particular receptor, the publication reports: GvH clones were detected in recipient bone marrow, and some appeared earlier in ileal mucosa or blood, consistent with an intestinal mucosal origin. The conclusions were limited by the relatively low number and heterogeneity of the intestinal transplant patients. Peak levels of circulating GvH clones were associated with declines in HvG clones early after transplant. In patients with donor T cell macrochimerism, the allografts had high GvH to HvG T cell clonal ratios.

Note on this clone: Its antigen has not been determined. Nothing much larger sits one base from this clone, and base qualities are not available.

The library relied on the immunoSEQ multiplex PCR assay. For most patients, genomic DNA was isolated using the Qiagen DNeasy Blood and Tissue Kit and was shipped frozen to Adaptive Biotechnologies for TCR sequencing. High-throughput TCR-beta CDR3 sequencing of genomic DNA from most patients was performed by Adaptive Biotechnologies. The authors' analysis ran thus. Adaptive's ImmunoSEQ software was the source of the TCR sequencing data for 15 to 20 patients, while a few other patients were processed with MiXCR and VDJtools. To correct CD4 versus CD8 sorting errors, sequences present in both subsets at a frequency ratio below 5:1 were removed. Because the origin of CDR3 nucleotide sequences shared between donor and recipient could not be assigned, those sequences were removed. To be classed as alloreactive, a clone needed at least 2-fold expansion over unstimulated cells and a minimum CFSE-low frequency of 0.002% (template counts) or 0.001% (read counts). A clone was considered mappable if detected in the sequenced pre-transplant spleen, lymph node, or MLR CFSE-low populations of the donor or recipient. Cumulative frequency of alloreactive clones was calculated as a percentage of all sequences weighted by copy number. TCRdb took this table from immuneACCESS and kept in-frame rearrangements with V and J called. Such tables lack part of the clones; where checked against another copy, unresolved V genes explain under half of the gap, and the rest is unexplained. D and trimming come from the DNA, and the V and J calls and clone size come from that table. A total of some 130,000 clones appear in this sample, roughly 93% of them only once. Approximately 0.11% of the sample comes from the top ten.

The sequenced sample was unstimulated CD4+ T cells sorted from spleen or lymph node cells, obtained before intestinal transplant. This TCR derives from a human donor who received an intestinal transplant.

The nucleotides are TGTGCCAGCAGTGAAAACACCGGGGAGCTGTTTTTT. Its coded protein is CASSENTGELFF. The receptor chain draws on TRBV25-1 and TRBJ2-2, with the D segment identity uncertain. The junction shows trimming of 2 bases on V and 2 bases on J, plus 0 bases between the germline ends. CDR1 MGHDK and CDR2 SYGVNS were looked up in the germline V gene. The cysteine opens and the phenylalanine closes a CDR3 of 12 amino acids. Only the CDR3 part of the read is kept: 36 bases, read in frame from the first base. This CDR3, with the reference TRBV25-1 and TRBJ2-2 proteins standing in past its ends, gives the full variable domain EADIYQTPRYLVIGTGKKITLECSQTMGHDKMYWYQQDPGMELHLIHYSYGVNSTEKGDLSSESTVSRIRTEHFPLTLESARPSHTSQYLCASSENTGELFFGEGSRLTVL.